One sample yielded the 20 T cell receptor beta chains listed below, sequenced in a study of cytomegalovirus exposure and HLA in healthy donors. Primers for the PCR totalled 60 Vbeta and 13 Jbeta. The repertoire was sequenced with immunoSEQ multiplex PCR; TCRdb's copy has only in-frame clones and lacks some. This table holds approximately 120,000 clones, 70% to 80% found once. The sample was PBMCs. The receptor source for this set is a man aged 35 to 55 in good health and CMV-seronegative.

The V call is TRBV28, the J call TRBJ2-7, with 8 bases aligning to TRBD1. V was pared by 7 bases and J by 1 base, with 9 bases of the junction left unmatched. Germline lookup yields CDR1 MDHEN and CDR2 SYDVKM. The CDR3 contains 15 residues. CDR3 bases: TGTGCCAGCACCCTTATCGGGACAGGTTCCTACGAGCAGTACTTC. This encodes CASTLIGTGSYEQYF.

V usage is TRBV7-3 and J usage is TRBJ2-5; 9 bases fit TRBD1. V was pared by 5 bases and J by 5 bases, with 9 bases of the junction left unmatched. The CDR3 spans 15 residues. Germline-derived CDR1 and CDR2 are SGHTA and FQGTGA. CDR3 amino acids: CASSKTGTGSETQYF. The CDR3 bases are TGTGCCAGCAGCAAGACCGGGACAGGGAGTGAGACCCAGTACTTC.

This clone was detected only a few times. The chain links TRBV21-1 to TRBJ1-4. TRBV21-1 is deemed a pseudogene. The CDR3 loop spans 19 amino acids. CDR3 sequence: CASSKGLAAEVATNEKLFF. The CDR3 nucleotides read TGTGCCAGCAGCAAAGGTTTAGCGGCGGAGGTTGCAACTAATGAAAAACTGTTTTTT.

This chain links TRBV30 with TRBJ2-6; D is unclear. The V gene lost 4 bases and the J gene lost 2 bases, with 3 bases spanning the gap. The germline gives CDR1 GTSNPN, CDR2 SVGIG (reference sequence). This CDR3 has 12 residues. The CDR3 loop is CAWTAGANVLTF. In DNA, the CDR3 is TGTGCCTGGACGGCTGGGGCCAACGTCCTGACTTTC. Combining the CDR3 with reference TRBV30 and TRBJ2-6 gives the whole variable domain SQTIHQWPATLVQPVGSPLSLECTVEGTSNPNLYWYRQAAGRGLQLLFYSVGIGQISSEVPQNLSASRPQDRQFILSSKKLLLSDSGFYLCAWTAGANVLTFGAGSRLTVL.

This sequence joins TRBV4-1 and TRBJ2-5, with 7 bases matching TRBD1. The CDR3 spans 16 residues. Germline CDR1 and CDR2: MGHRA and YSYEKL. The V gene end was trimmed by 5 bases and the J gene end by 4 bases; junction bases not matched to a gene: 13. CDR3 nucleotides: TGCGCCAGCAGCTCTACAGGGGCTGGAATTGTAGAGACCCAGTACTTC. It translates to CASSSTGAGIVETQYF.

The V and J genes are TRBV6-6 and TRBJ2-7; a possible D gene is TRBD1 (5 bases). Trimming took 2 bases from V and 2 from J, leaving 10 bases between them. CDR1 is MNHNY, CDR2 SVGAGI, per germline (reference sequence). The CDR3 consists of 14 residues. The CDR3 bases are TGTGCCAGCAGTTACGCGCAGGGCCCCTACGAGCAGTACTTC. Amino acid sequence: CASSYAQGPYEQYF.

This clone was found a few times. The chain recombines TRBV5-1 with TRBJ1-2; the match to TRBD1 covers 9 bases. V lost 4 bases and J lost 3; bases outside the gene matches: 10. Germline CDR1 and CDR2: SGHRS and YFSETQ. The CDR3 loop spans 16 amino acids. Written as DNA, the CDR3 is TGCGCCAGCAGCACATTTACAGGGGGCGTCGACTATGGCTACACCTTC. This translates into CASSTFTGGVDYGYTF.

The chain combines TRBV12-5 with TRBJ2-2; D is undetermined. Germline CDR1 LGHNT, CDR2 FRNRAP. This CDR3 has 15 amino acids. Trimming took off 4 bases at V and 6 bases at J, with 15 bases between the two ends. CDR3: CASGSTARHSGELFF. Written as DNA, the CDR3 is TGTGCTAGTGGTTCCACCGCCAGACACTCCGGGGAGCTGTTTTTT.

The CDR3 loop reads CASSQGQSSGNTIYF. In nucleotides, the CDR3 is TGCGCCAGCAGCCAGGGACAGAGCTCTGGAAACACCATATATTTT. The V call is TRBV4-1, the J call TRBJ1-3, with 7 bases identical to TRBD1. Trimming at V came to 3 bases and at J to 0 bases, leaving 2 bases not matched to a gene. Germline CDR1 reads MGHRA; CDR2 reads YSYEKL. The length of the CDR3 is 15 residues.

The rearrangement links TRBV18 to TRBJ1-5; D is uncertain. This CDR3 comprises 13 residues. Trimming removed 4 bases at V and 4 bases at J, with 8 bases between. Per germline, CDR1 KGHSH and CDR2 LQKENI. Written as DNA, the CDR3 is TGTGCCAGCTCACAAGACACAAATCAGCCCCAGCATTTT. It encodes CASSQDTNQPQHF. Based on the CDR3 plus reference TRBV18 and TRBJ1-5, the full variable domain is NAGVMQNPRHLVRRRGQEARLRCSPMKGHSHVYWYRQLPEEGLKFMVYLQKENIIDESGMPKERFSAEFPKEGPSILRIQQVVRGDSAAYFCASSQDTNQPQHFGDGTRLSIL.

The table lists this clone with a count of one. The chain is built from TRBV7-9 and TRBJ1-4; D is perhaps TRBD1 (5 bases). The CDR3 sequence is 14 residues long. CDR1 and CDR2 (germline): SEHNR, FQNEAQ (reference sequence). Trimming cost V 2 bases and J 7 bases, with 11 bases left between them. This CDR3 is CASSLYGGSEKLFF. The CDR3 nucleotides read TGTGCCAGCAGCTTATACGGGGGTAGTGAAAAACTGTTTTTT.

In this sample, this clone turned up once. CDR3 sequence: CASSEARVRDTQYF. The DNA for the CDR3 is TGTGCCAGCAGTGAAGCGCGGGTTCGAGATACGCAGTATTTT. The V and J genes are TRBV2 and TRBJ2-3; tentatively, D is TRBD2 (5 bases). V lost 0 bases to trimming and J lost 5 bases, with 9 bases between them. Germline V lookup: CDR1 SNHLY, CDR2 FYNNEI. The CDR3 contains 14 residues.

The genes are TRBV5-1 and TRBJ2-2, with a weak D call TRBD2 (5 bases). The V gene's germline CDR1 is SGHRS and CDR2 YFSETQ. V was pared by 1 base and J by 6 bases, with 10 bases between. The CDR3 spans 14 residues. The CDR3 protein is CASSLMRAPGELFF. The CDR3 nucleotides read TGCGCCAGCAGCTTGATGAGGGCCCCCGGGGAGCTGTTTTTT.

This clone has only a few counts. V is TRBV9 and J is TRBJ1-3; 8 nucleotides align to TRBD1. Germline V gene lookup returns CDR1 SGDLS and CDR2 YYNGEE. The J segment lost 6 bases and the V segment lost 7 bases, leaving 6 bases of the junction unmatched. The CDR3 extends over 13 amino acids. The CDR3 loop reads CASGKQGENTIYF. The CDR3 DNA follows: TGTGCCAGCGGAAAACAGGGGGAAAACACCATATATTTT.

This clone was observed a handful of times. The V and J genes are TRBV27 and TRBJ2-5; possibly TRBD1 for D (5 bases). Per the germline V gene, CDR1 is MNHEY and CDR2 is SMNVEV (reference sequence). This CDR3 comprises 15 residues. V was clipped by 7 bases and J by 1 base, with 16 bases between them. CDR3 protein: CASMPWGVSQETQYF. The CDR3 DNA follows: TGTGCCAGCATGCCTTGGGGCGTATCCCAAGAGACCCAGTACTTC.

The chain employs TRBV7-9 and TRBJ2-7, with 7 bases lining up with TRBD1. CDR1 is SEHNR, CDR2 FQNEAQ, per germline (reference sequence). The CDR3 sequence is 14 residues long. Losses at the gene ends were 3 bases for V and 2 bases for J; bases not matched to a gene: 4. The CDR3 DNA reads TGTGCCAGCAGCTTCAGGGGACAGCCCTACGAGCAGTACTTC. Its translation: CASSFRGQPYEQYF. The full variable domain, with the rest looked up from reference TRBV7-9 and TRBJ2-7, is DTGVSQNPRHKITKRGQNVTFRCDPISEHNRLYWYRQTLGQGPEFLTYFQNEAQLEKSRLLSDRFSAERPKGSFSTLEIQRTEQGDSAMYLCASSFRGQPYEQYFGPGTRLTVT.

The J gene is TRBJ2-7, the V gene TRBV28; 9 bases map to TRBD1. With 5 bases clipped from V and 3 bases from J, the junction kept 11 bases outside the gene matches. Germline lookup yields CDR1 MDHEN and CDR2 SYDVKM. The CDR3 covers 16 residues. Here the CDR3 reads CASSPPGQGTIYEQYF. The CDR3 DNA sequence: TGTGCCAGCAGTCCCCCGGGACAGGGAACGATCTACGAGCAGTACTTC.

The rearrangement uses TRBV11-2 and TRBJ1-3, with 7 positions matching TRBD1. V shed 5 bases, J shed 0 bases, and the junction held 7 bases outside the gene matches. Looked up from germline, CDR1 is SGHAT and CDR2 is FQNNGV. The CDR3 sequence is 16 residues long. The CDR3 DNA reads as TGTGCCAGCAGCCCACGGGACAGCTTCTCTGGAAACACCATATATTTT. Its protein is CASSPRDSFSGNTIYF.

The CDR3 reads CAWSANTGELFF. The CDR3 bases are TGTGCCTGGAGTGCTAACACCGGGGAGCTGTTTTTT. This chain connects TRBV30 to TRBJ2-2; D call uncertain. The germline gives CDR1 GTSNPN, CDR2 SVGIG (reference sequence). The CDR3 consists of 12 residues. V lost 1 base and J 2 bases, leaving 2 bases between the germline ends.

The rearrangement uses TRBV28 and TRBJ2-5; 8 bases map to TRBD1. This CDR3 is 14 amino acids long. Germline V lookup: CDR1 MDHEN, CDR2 SYDVKM. With V trimmed by 5 bases and J by 4 bases, 6 bases remained unmatched. The CDR3 reads CASSATQGGETQYF. The CDR3 nucleotides are TGTGCCAGCAGTGCGACACAGGGGGGAGAGACCCAGTACTTC.